One sample yielded the 20 T cell receptor delta chains listed below, sequenced in a study of gamma-delta chains in newborns, infants, children (dated by TCRdb to about 2019). Sequencing was performed on an Illumina MiSeq. Clones were re-identified by TCRdb from the public reads with CATT, and rows with the same DNA were merged. In all, the sample holds around 11,000 delta-chain clones, and around 3.5% of those were seen once. The top ten clonotypes cover 7.5% to 9.5% of the sample. Sequencing used blood. The receptors originated from a child who was a newborn, infant or young child, either healthy, febrile or measles-vaccinated (not recorded which).

This clone has just a few counts. Given a much more abundant clone one base away, this may be a read error. V usage is TRDV2 and J usage is TRDJ3; 12 positions match TRDD3. The length of the CDR3 is 21 residues. From germline, CDR1 is GEAIGNYY and CDR2 EKD. The CDR3 nucleotides are TGTGCCTATGACACCGGTACATCTGGGGGATACGAAGCCTGGGACACCCGACAGATGTTTTTC. Translated, it gives CAYDTGTSGGYEAWDTRQMFF.

The chain uses TRDV3 and TRDJ1; 12 bases are a match to TRDD3. The J segment lost 3 bases and the V segment lost 2 bases, leaving 25 bases of the junction unmatched. Germline V gene sequence: CDR1 TVYSNPD, CDR2 GDNSRS (reference sequence). This CDR3 is 21 amino acids long. The CDR3 coding sequence is TGTGCCTTTGTCCTGTGGGGGGACTCGGACTGGGGGATACCGCCGCCCGATAAACTCATCTTT. Translation gives CAFVLWGDSDWGIPPPDKLIF.

This clone was recorded a few times. This chain joins TRDV2 and TRDJ3, with D possibly TRDD3 on 6 matching bases. CDR1 and CDR2 from the germline V gene are GEAIGNYY and EKD. This CDR3 region has 16 residues. Trimming removed 3 bases from V and 2 bases from J, with 10 bases in between. The CDR3: CACDSWGTWDTRQMFF. The CDR3 region has the DNA TGTGCCTGTGACTCCTGGGGAACCTGGGACACCCGACAGATGTTTTTC.

The count of this clone is one. The J gene call is TRDJ1, but no V gene call exists. The CDR3 runs 16 residues. The CDR3 is CALVPVSPCYTDKLIF. CDR3 nucleotides: TGTGCTCTTGTGCCGGTTTCCCCCTGCTACACCGATAAACTCATCTTT.

Details on this clone: This clone may be a read error of a much larger clone one base away. The V gene is TRDV2, the J gene TRDJ2; 10 bases agree with TRDD3. Germline V gene sequence: CDR1 GEAIGNYY, CDR2 EKD. This CDR3 region has 15 residues. Written as DNA, the CDR3 is TGTGCCTGTGGCACCGTGGGGGATACGACAGCACAACTCTTCTTT. It translates to CACGTVGDTTAQLFF.

This clone was detected a few times. V gene TRDV1 combines with J gene TRDJ1, with 12 bases identical to TRDD3. The junction had 10 bases not matched to a gene; V was cut back by 5 bases and J by 0 bases. The CDR3 has 18 amino acids. The germline V gene has CDR1 TSWWSYY and CDR2 QGS. CDR3 sequence (DNA): TGTGCTCTTGGGTCCCCTACTGGGGGATACCGGTACACCGATAAACTCATCTTT. This gives the protein CALGSPTGGYRYTDKLIF.

J is TRDJ1 and V is TRDV3; 8 positions agree with TRDD3. Germline V gives CDR1 TVYSNPD, CDR2 GDNSRS (reference sequence). V trimming: 5 bases; J trimming: 2 bases; junction bases outside the gene matches: 16. The CDR3 is 16 amino acids. The CDR3 nucleotides are TGTGCCACCCATCTGCGGGGGATAGGGGGGACCGATAAACTCATCTTT. Amino acids: CATHLRGIGGTDKLIF.

The V gene is TRDV1, the J gene TRDJ1; D tentatively reads TRDD2 or TRDD3 (5 bases each). The CDR3 loop spans 21 amino acids. Germline V gene sequence: CDR1 TSWWSYY, CDR2 QGS. Between the trimmed V and J ends, which lost 0 bases and 0 bases, there was a span of 26 bases. The CDR3 bases are TGTGCTCTTGGGGAACTAGCTCCTATCAATTCGGGGAGGAGGTACACCGATAAACTCATCTTT. Translation: CALGELAPINSGRRYTDKLIF.

This clone was seen a few times. This rearrangement joins TRDV1 to TRDJ3; no clear D. The V and J ends lost 1 base and 2 bases respectively, with 15 bases between them. CDR3 length equals 19 residues. The V gene's germline CDR1 is TSWWSYY and CDR2 QGS. In nucleotides, the CDR3 is TGTGCTCTTGGGGAACCACGAGCATCCCTCCCCTGGGACACCCGACAGATGTTTTTC. Its translation is CALGEPRASLPWDTRQMFF.

V gene TRDV1 combines with J gene TRDJ1; the D is unclear. Germline lookup yields CDR1 TSWWSYY and CDR2 QGS. The CDR3 contains 16 residues. V lost 0 bases and J 9 bases, leaving 20 bases between the germline ends. CDR3 bases: TGTGCTCTTGGGGAACTTAGCTTAGGTTGGTCAGAAGAACTCATCTTT. Amino acid sequence: CALGELSLGWSEELIF.

This clone was observed a handful of times. The chain has TRDV1 and TRDJ1; TRDD3 matches at 11 bases. The trim removed 4 bases at V and 8 bases at J, leaving 24 bases unmatched. CDR1 and CDR2 from the germline V gene are TSWWSYY and QGS. This CDR3 contains 20 residues. The CDR3 bases are TGTGCTCTTGGGGTGTTCACCCGGGGGGAAATGGGGGATACGAGAGAGAAACTCATCTTT. Translation: CALGVFTRGEMGDTREKLIF.

This clone rates as large. The same CDR3 arises from other DNA sequences in this sample as well. This chain joins TRDV2 and TRDJ1; 9 bases are shared with TRDD3. Germline CDR1 and CDR2: GEAIGNYY and EKD. V trimming: 1 base; J trimming: 7 bases; junction bases outside the gene matches: 18. The CDR3 has 18 amino acids. CDR3 DNA sequence: TGTGCCTGTGACACTATTCCACCGCATACTGGGGGAAGTAGTAAACTCATCTTT. It translates to CACDTIPPHTGGSSKLIF.

V and J are TRDV2 and TRDJ1; 8 bases line up with TRDD3. Unmatched junction bases numbered 9, after V lost 4 bases and J lost 3 bases. The CDR3 loop spans 15 amino acids. Germline CDR1 and CDR2: GEAIGNYY and EKD. CDR3 DNA: TGTGCCTGTGAGCCCCTGGGGGACCACGCCGATAAACTCATCTTT. Translation gives CACEPLGDHADKLIF.

The CDR3 spells CALGELHGYFLLSTGEAATDKLIF. The CDR3 DNA follows: TGTGCTCTTGGGGAGCTACACGGATATTTCCTATTATCCACTGGGGAGGCTGCCACCGATAAACTCATCTTT. J gene TRDJ1 was identified, but the V gene was not called; the table's D call TRDD3 went unverified against the DNA. This CDR3 is built from 24 residues.

The chain recombines TRDV2 with TRDJ3; 12 bases are a match to TRDD3. The V gene end was trimmed by 3 bases and the J gene end by 0 bases; junction bases not matched to a gene: 8. The CDR3 runs 20 residues. Germline loops: CDR1 GEAIGNYY, CDR2 EKD. In nucleotides, the CDR3 is TGTGCCTGTGACCCTACTGGGGGATACACCAGCTCCTGGGACACCCGACAGATGTTTTTC. This encodes CACDPTGGYTSSWDTRQMFF.

This rearrangement joins TRDV2 to TRDJ3; D is uncertain. This CDR3 is 17 amino acids long. Looked up from germline, CDR1 is GEAIGNYY and CDR2 is EKD. The germline V and J ends were trimmed by 1 base and 1 base, with 10 bases remaining between them. The CDR3 loop reads CACDTYSDSWDTRQMFF. The CDR3 DNA reads as TGTGCCTGTGACACGTACTCGGATTCCTGGGACACCCGACAGATGTTTTTC.

This clone was found a few times. The chain recombines TRDV1 with TRDJ1; D unclear. The CDR3 sequence is 15 residues long. Germline CDR1 TSWWSYY, CDR2 QGS. Trimming left V 3 bases short and J 8 bases short, with 19 bases between. The CDR3 DNA follows: TGTGCTCTTGGGGACGGGCCTGGTGTGCACGGAAAACTCATCTTT. This gives the protein CALGDGPGVHGKLIF.

V gene TRDV1 combines with J gene TRDJ3; D may be TRDD3 (7 bases). Trimming took 1 base from V and 0 from J, leaving 28 bases between them. CDR3 size: 24 residues. The germline V gene has CDR1 TSWWSYY and CDR2 QGS. This CDR3 is CALGEQPPILLTGYLSWDTRQMFF. For the CDR3, the DNA is TGTGCTCTTGGGGAACAACCCCCCATCCTACTTACGGGATACCTCTCCTGGGACACCCGACAGATGTTTTTC.

This sequence joins TRDV2 and TRDJ1; 11 positions match TRDD3. Looked up from germline, CDR1 is GEAIGNYY and CDR2 is EKD. CDR3 size: 15 residues. The ends lost 4 bases at V and 3 bases at J; junction bases unmatched: 6. The CDR3 DNA follows: TGTGCCTGTGAAGGATTGGGGGATACGTCCGATAAACTCATCTTT. Translating it yields CACEGLGDTSDKLIF.

This clone occurred a few times. This chain connects TRDV2 to TRDJ1; TRDD3 agrees at 10 bases. Germline V gene lookup returns CDR1 GEAIGNYY and CDR2 EKD. With V trimmed by 3 bases and J by 1 base, 16 bases remained unmatched. The CDR3 sequence is 19 residues long. The CDR3 DNA is TGTGCCTGTGACTCAGTCCAGATGGGGGATACTATGTCCACCGATAAACTCATCTTT. Translated: CACDSVQMGDTMSTDKLIF.